Shown below are 14 T cell receptor beta chains from a single sample sequenced in a study of cytomegalovirus exposure and HLA in healthy donors. Clones were sequenced by immunoSEQ multiplex PCR, and TCRdb holds only the in-frame ones, with some missing. In the table there are 130,000 to 150,000 clones, almost 90% of which are singletons. Material: PBMCs. Receptors were obtained from a woman between 18 and 29 years old in good health and CMV-seropositive.

The chain carries TRBV4-3 and TRBJ2-1; D possibly corresponds to TRBD1 (6 bases). V was pared by 3 bases and J by 5 bases, with 14 bases between. This CDR3 spans 15 amino acids. The V gene's germline CDR1 is LGHNA and CDR2 YSLEER. This chain's CDR3 is CASSQGHRLDNEQFF. The CDR3 bases are TGCGCCAGCAGCCAGGGACATCGTTTGGACAATGAGCAGTTCTTC.

The rearrangement joins TRBV19 to TRBJ2-7, with D perhaps matching TRBD2 (5 bases). From germline, CDR1 is LNHDA and CDR2 SQIVND (reference sequence). The CDR3 is 14 residues long. V was trimmed by 1 base and J by 4 bases, leaving 11 bases between them. CDR3 sequence: CASSIGRDQYEQYF. DNA for the CDR3: TGTGCCAGTAGTATAGGACGGGATCAGTACGAGCAGTACTTC.

CDR3 nucleotides: TGTGCCAGCCTAGCGACTAGCACAGATACGCAGTATTTT. It is translated as CASLATSTDTQYF. The J gene is TRBJ2-3, the V gene TRBV2; a possible D gene is TRBD2 (6 bases). Trimming took off 8 bases at V and 0 bases at J, with 9 bases between the two ends. CDR3 size: 13 residues. Germline CDR1 reads SNHLY; CDR2 reads FYNNEI.

This clone was observed a handful of times. The CDR3 bases are TGTGCCAGTAGTTCGGCCGGGGATTCGTCACCCCTCCACTTT. Its protein is CASSSAGDSSPLHF. The chain is built from TRBV19 and TRBJ1-6; D not resolved. The CDR3 is 14 amino acids. V dropped 5 bases and J dropped 10 bases, with 15 bases sitting between them. Per germline, CDR1 LNHDA and CDR2 SQIVND (reference sequence). The full variable domain, rest sourced from reference TRBV19 and TRBJ1-6, is DGGITQSPKYLFRKEGQNVTLSCEQNLNHDAMYWYRQDPGQGLRLIYYSQIVNDFQKGDIAEGYSVSREKKESFPLTVTSAQKNPTAFYLCASSSAGDSSPLHFGNGTRLTVT.

The chain has TRBV14 and TRBJ1-6, with TRBD1 matching over 7 bases. With 4 bases clipped from V and 5 bases from J, the junction kept 11 bases outside the gene matches. The CDR3 is 17 residues long. Germline V CDR1 and CDR2: SGHDN, FVKESK. CDR3 DNA: TGTGCCAGCAGCCTAGTCGAGGGGGCTCTGGATAATTCACCCCTCCACTTT. The encoded protein is CASSLVEGALDNSPLHF. Drawing the rest from reference TRBV14 and TRBJ1-6, the complete variable domain is EAGVTQFPSHSVIEKGQTVTLRCDPISGHDNLYWYRRVMGKEIKFLLHFVKESKQDESGMPNNRFLAERTGGTYSTLKVQPAELEDSGVYFCASSLVEGALDNSPLHFGNGTRLTVT.

A note on this clone: One end of the junction is discordant with germline, which a read error may explain. The chain combines TRBV5-6 with TRBJ2-7; 7 nucleotides match TRBD1. The germline V gene encodes CDR1 SGHDT and CDR2 YYEEEE. CDR3 length: 12 residues. CDR3 residues: CASSLLRDSLSF. CDR3 in DNA: TGTGCCAGCAGCCTCCTTCGGGACAGTCTTTCCTTC.

The rearrangement joins TRBV4-3 to TRBJ1-4; D gene ambiguous. The CDR3 is 15 amino acids. CDR1 is LGHNA and CDR2 is YSLEER in the germline V gene. Trimming removed 4 bases at V and 8 bases at J, with 17 bases between. CDR3 residues: CASSRRGALGEKLFF. The CDR3, as DNA: TGCGCCAGCAGCCGAAGAGGTGCCCTCGGGGAAAAACTGTTTTTT.

In its sample, this clone was seen a few times. This rearrangement joins TRBV12-5 to TRBJ1-5; 7 bases match TRBD1. The CDR3 sequence is 13 residues long. Germline CDR1 is LGHNT and CDR2 is FRNRAP. The CDR3 DNA follows: TGTGCCGTATACAGGGGCGGCGATCAGCCCCAGCATTTT. It encodes CAVYRGGDQPQHF.

The chain is built from TRBV7-2 and TRBJ1-1; TRBD1 matches at 8 bases. This CDR3 is 14 amino acids long. Germline V lookup: CDR1 SGHTA, CDR2 FQGNSA. Trimming took 2 bases from V and 8 from J; bases not matched to a gene: 7. The CDR3 reads CASSLWGGDREAFF. The CDR3 DNA follows: TGTGCCAGCAGCTTATGGGGCGGGGACAGGGAAGCTTTCTTT.

This clone was observed a handful of times. The genes are TRBV19 and TRBJ2-1, with 7 bases that match TRBD1. CDR1 and CDR2 (germline): LNHDA, SQIVND (reference sequence). This CDR3 contains 16 residues. J was trimmed by 2 bases and V by 9 bases; bases with no gene match: 13. Here the CDR3 reads CASMEVGTDPYNEQFF. In nucleotides, the CDR3 is TGTGCCAGCATGGAAGTCGGGACAGACCCCTACAATGAGCAGTTCTTC. The variable domain in full, with the rest retrieved from reference TRBV19 and TRBJ2-1, is DGGITQSPKYLFRKEGQNVTLSCEQNLNHDAMYWYRQDPGQGLRLIYYSQIVNDFQKGDIAEGYSVSREKKESFPLTVTSAQKNPTAFYLCASMEVGTDPYNEQFFGPGTRLTVL.

The V gene is TRBV6-4, the J gene TRBJ1-6; no definite D call. The CDR3 has 20 amino acids. Germline CDR1 MRHNA, CDR2 SNTAGT. V was cut by 0 bases and J by 0 bases, with 18 bases left in between. As DNA, the CDR3 is TGTGCCAGCAGTGACTCGATTTCGCCCAATTTTAGCTCCTATAATTCACCCCTCCACTTT. This sequence encodes CASSDSISPNFSSYNSPLHF.

This chain uses TRBV13 with TRBJ2-3; TRBD2 is a possible D gene (6 bases). The CDR3 has 20 residues. Germline-derived CDR1 and CDR2 are PRHDT and FYEKMQ (reference sequence). Trimming removed 0 bases from V and 2 bases from J, with 24 bases in between. Here the CDR3 DNA reads TGTGCCAGCAGCTTAGGGGAGCTATTAGTTGGGGGAGGCGTCACAGATACGCAGTATTTT. As protein: CASSLGELLVGGGVTDTQYF.

The rearrangement joins TRBV4-3 to TRBJ1-2; D possibly corresponds to TRBD1 (5 bases). V was trimmed by 1 base and J by 4 bases, leaving 10 bases between them. In germline, CDR1 is LGHNA, CDR2 YSLEER. The CDR3 is 14 amino acids. The CDR3: CASSQGRAFYGYTF. The CDR3 DNA sequence: TGCGCCAGCAGCCAAGGCAGGGCCTTCTATGGCTACACCTTC.

This rearrangement joins TRBV10-3 to TRBJ1-5; D unclear. The germline V gene has CDR1 ENHRY and CDR2 SYGVKD. V lost 0 bases to trimming and J lost 4 bases, with 7 bases between them. The CDR3 sequence is 14 residues long. This chain's CDR3 is CAISESGGNQPQHF. DNA for the CDR3: TGTGCCATCAGTGAGTCGGGAGGGAATCAGCCCCAGCATTTT.